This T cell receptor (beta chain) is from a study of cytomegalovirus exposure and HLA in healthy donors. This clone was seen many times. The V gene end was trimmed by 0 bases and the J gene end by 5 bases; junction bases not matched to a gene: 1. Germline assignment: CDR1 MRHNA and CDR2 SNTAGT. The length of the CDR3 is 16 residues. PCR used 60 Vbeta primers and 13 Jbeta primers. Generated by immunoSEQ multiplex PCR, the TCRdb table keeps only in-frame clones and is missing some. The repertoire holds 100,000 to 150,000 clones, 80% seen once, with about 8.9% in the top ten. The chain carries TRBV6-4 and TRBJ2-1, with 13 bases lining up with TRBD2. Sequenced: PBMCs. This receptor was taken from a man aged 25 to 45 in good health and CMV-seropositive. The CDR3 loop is CASSDSTSGGHNEQFF. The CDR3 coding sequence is TGTGCCAGCAGTGACTCGACTAGCGGGGGGCACAATGAGCAGTTCTTC.